The clone carrying this TCR beta chain was observed many times. Authors of the study amplified TCR beta CDR3 regions from RNA transcripts. First-round RT-PCR with HTBI primers amplified the TCR CDR3 region. TCRdb re-called the multiplex PCR reads with MiXCR, one entry per CDR3 protein. The repertoire has tens of thousands of distinct CDR3 sequences, about half of them found once; the top ten carry roughly a third. The CDR3 extends over 14 amino acids. CDR1 MNHNY and CDR2 SVGAGI come from the germline V gene (reference sequence). Trimming stripped 7 bases from V and 3 bases from J, with 15 bases between. This entry belongs to a study of T cells in Graves' hyperthyroidism and ophthalmopathy.

Sequenced material: peripheral blood or thyroid tissue (not recorded which). The clonotype originates from a woman between 50 and 59 years old with Graves' hyperthyroidism. This chain joins TRBV6-6 and TRBJ1-2, with a possible D match to TRBD1 (6 bases). CDR3 bases: TGTGCCAGCAACCAACAGGGAGGAGACTATGGCTACACCTTC. Its protein is CASNQQGGDYGYTF.